This T cell receptor (beta chain) derives from a study of blood T cells in healthy people across ages. With a J-beta primer mix and a sample-barcoded 5' primer, a second PCR ran about 7 to 12 cycles. Each CDR3 protein gets one entry after TCRdb re-called the 5' RACE reads with MiXCR. The table records some 850,000 distinct CDR3 sequences, about 26% of them present only once. The CDR3 contains 17 residues. The germline V and J ends were trimmed by 5 bases and 0 bases, with 17 bases remaining between them. Per the germline V gene, CDR1 is MDHEN and CDR2 is SYDVKM. Peripheral blood was drawn, approximately 9.7 milliliters per donor. This sample was shared with a second study, whose subject was T cells of mothers and their children.

The chain recombines TRBV28 with TRBJ1-5; perhaps TRBD1 as D (5 bases). The sequencing input was blood. The clonotype was recovered from a boy younger than 18 in good health. The CDR3, as DNA: TGTGCCAGCAGTCGTGAAGGGGTAGATCATAGCAATCAGCCCCAGCATTTT. It codes for CASSREGVDHSNQPQHF.